This TCR beta chain derives from a study of cytomegalovirus exposure and HLA in healthy donors. V was trimmed by 6 bases and J by 0 bases, leaving 15 bases between them. Germline CDR1 and CDR2: MNHEY and SVGAGI. The CDR3 runs 16 residues. Separate from the roughly 700-subject first cohort, the roughly 120-subject validation cohort was the one that the donors belonged to. Points on this clone: Its antigen is currently unknown.

The study, taken as a whole, reports: In vitro data verified a few CMV-associated chains as specific for CMV antigens. Diagnosis of cytomegalovirus status made by the classifier reportedly showed high specificity and sensitivity.

Clones were sequenced by immunoSEQ multiplex PCR, and TCRdb holds only the in-frame ones, with some missing. The sample has more than 65,000 clones, 85% to 95% seen once. The origin of this receptor is a man aged 18 to 30 in good health and CMV-seronegative. The sequenced sample was PBMCs. V and J are TRBV6-5 and TRBJ1-5, with TRBD1 as a possible D gene (6 bases). The chain's CDR3 is CASRYETGLSNQPQHF. The CDR3 DNA reads TGTGCCAGCAGGTACGAGACAGGCCTTAGCAATCAGCCCCAGCATTTT.